These 17 T cell receptor beta chains were all obtained from the same sample, sequenced in a study of radiation and T cells in renal cell carcinoma. Time point noted: blood 2 weeks post-SBRT. Noted treatment: 15 Gy SBRT to primary tumor, nephrectomy 4 weeks later. The protocol was immunoSEQ multiplex PCR, while the TCRdb copy is restricted to in-frame clones and leaves out a portion. The repertoire holds roughly 140,000 clones, with about 87% as singletons. The specimen comprised blood, sampled from a patient whose treatment included radiotherapy and nephrectomy. These receptors all stem from a woman aged 50 to 60 with renal cell carcinoma.

This rearrangement joins TRBV9 to TRBJ2-1; the match to TRBD2 covers 14 bases. Losses at the gene ends were 4 bases for V and 4 bases for J; bases not matched to a gene: 16. The CDR3 has 20 residues. Per germline, CDR1 SGDLS and CDR2 YYNGEE. CDR3 sequence reads: CASSTLVPGLAGVKYNEQFF. The DNA for the CDR3 is TGTGCCAGCAGCACCCTTGTCCCGGGACTAGCGGGGGTCAAGTACAATGAGCAGTTCTTC. The full variable domain, completed using reference TRBV9 and TRBJ2-1, is DSGVTQTPKHLITATGQRVTLRCSPRSGDLSVYWYQQSLDQGLQFLIQYYNGEERAKGNILERFSAQQFPDLHSELNLSSLELGDSALYFCASSTLVPGLAGVKYNEQFFGPGTRLTVL.

This clone was found once. The chain employs TRBV19 and TRBJ1-2; the D is unclear. Trimming took 7 bases from V and 0 from J, leaving 15 bases between them. The germline V gene has CDR1 LNHDA and CDR2 SQIVND (reference sequence). CDR3 length: 15 residues. The CDR3 DNA follows: TGTGCCAGTATTAATAAGGGTCGGTCTAACTATGGCTACACCTTC. This encodes CASINKGRSNYGYTF. The full variable domain, in which reference TRBV19 and TRBJ1-2 provide the parts outside the CDR3, is DGGITQSPKYLFRKEGQNVTLSCEQNLNHDAMYWYRQDPGQGLRLIYYSQIVNDFQKGDIAEGYSVSREKKESFPLTVTSAQKNPTAFYLCASINKGRSNYGYTFGSGTRLTVV.

This clone has just one count. The chain employs TRBV28 and TRBJ1-2; 7 bases map to TRBD1. Germline values: CDR1 MDHEN, CDR2 SYDVKM. With 6 bases clipped from V and 10 bases from J, the junction kept 8 bases outside the gene matches. The CDR3 loop spans 12 amino acids. Here the CDR3 reads CASRGTASIYTF. The CDR3 DNA sequence: TGTGCCAGCAGGGGGACAGCATCCATCTACACCTTC.

This chain uses TRBV7-3 with TRBJ1-1; no reliable D call. V was clipped by 2 bases and J by 1 base, with 8 bases between them. The germline V gene encodes CDR1 SGHTA and CDR2 FQGTGA. The CDR3 sequence is 14 residues long. The CDR3 DNA is TGTGCCAGCAGCTTAGAGGTGAGGAACACTGAAGCTTTCTTT. Amino acid sequence: CASSLEVRNTEAFF.

The genes are TRBV19 and TRBJ1-6; TRBD1 agrees at 10 bases. Germline V CDR1 and CDR2: LNHDA, SQIVND (reference sequence). With V trimmed by 5 bases and J by 0 bases, 7 bases remained unmatched. The CDR3 extends over 18 amino acids. The CDR3 DNA reads TGTGCCAGTAGTCCCGGGACAGGGGTGAGCTCCTATAATTCACCCCTCCACTTT. Its protein is CASSPGTGVSSYNSPLHF.

The DNA of the CDR3 is TGCGCCAGCAGCTTGGATACCCCACGCGGCTATGGCTACACCTTC. Protein sequence: CASSLDTPRGYGYTF. The chain links TRBV5-1 to TRBJ1-2; D is uncertain. V lost 0 bases to trimming and J lost 4 bases, with 13 bases between them. CDR1 is SGHRS and CDR2 is YFSETQ in the germline V gene. There are 15 residues in the CDR3.

The rearrangement joins TRBV6-5 to TRBJ1-4, with 9 bases lining up with TRBD1. The CDR3 covers 14 residues. Unmatched junction bases numbered 6, after V lost 6 bases and J lost 7 bases. CDR1 and CDR2 (germline): MNHEY, SVGAGI. The CDR3: CASSLGQGSEKLFF. In DNA, the CDR3 is TGTGCCAGCAGCCTCGGACAGGGGAGTGAAAAACTGTTTTTT.

The chain has TRBV30 and TRBJ2-5, with a weak D call TRBD1 (6 bases). The CDR3 covers 15 residues. With 7 bases removed from V and 5 bases from J, the gap between germline ends came to 23 bases. Germline V gene data show CDR1 as GTSNPN and CDR2 as SVGIG (reference sequence). CDR3 sequence reads: CAYCRGRARGETQYF. DNA for the CDR3: TGTGCCTATTGCCGGGGCAGGGCGAGGGGGGAGACCCAGTACTTC.

V and J are TRBV6-1 and TRBJ1-1, with D unresolved. V was cut by 4 bases and J by 4 bases, with 13 bases left in between. The length of the CDR3 is 14 residues. Germline values: CDR1 MNHNS, CDR2 SASEGT. The CDR3 sequence: CASSATVVGTEAFF. The CDR3 region has the DNA TGTGCCAGCAGTGCGACGGTTGTGGGCACTGAAGCTTTCTTT.

The chain couples TRBV20-1 to TRBJ2-7, with D unresolved. CDR1 is DFQATT and CDR2 is SNEGSKA in the germline V gene (reference sequence). The CDR3 totals 11 residues. Trimming removed 3 bases at V and 6 bases at J, with 9 bases between. CDR3 amino acids: CSASTEVEQYF. CDR3 sequence (DNA): TGCAGTGCTAGCACAGAGGTCGAGCAGTACTTC.

This clone was picked up one time. The V call is TRBV6-1, the J call TRBJ1-3, with D possibly TRBD1 on 6 matching bases. CDR3 size: 15 residues. Germline CDR1 and CDR2: MNHNS and SASEGT. Trimming removed 5 bases from V and 0 bases from J, with 11 bases in between. DNA of the CDR3: TGTGCCAGCAGTAGGGGGACCTTCTCTGGAAACACCATATATTTT. Its protein product is CASSRGTFSGNTIYF.

The chain employs TRBV30 and TRBJ1-1, with D tentatively TRBD1 (6 bases). This CDR3 contains 13 residues. V was trimmed by 2 bases and J by 3 bases, leaving 10 bases between them. From germline, CDR1 is GTSNPN and CDR2 SVGIG (reference sequence). The CDR3 here is CAWSMSGDTEAFF. The CDR3 DNA reads TGTGCCTGGAGTATGTCAGGGGACACTGAAGCTTTCTTT.

This sequence joins TRBV5-1 and TRBJ1-5; 9 bases are a match to TRBD1. The CDR3 covers 16 residues. CDR1 is SGHRS, CDR2 YFSETQ, per germline. The ends lost 4 bases at V and 3 bases at J; junction bases unmatched: 8. In DNA, the CDR3 is TGCGCCAGCAGCCCCCTAGGGACAGGGACCAATCAGCCCCAGCATTTT. This translates into CASSPLGTGTNQPQHF.

V is TRBV5-1 and J is TRBJ2-7; perhaps D is TRBD1 or TRBD2 (5 bases each). Germline-derived CDR1 and CDR2 are SGHRS and YFSETQ. V was pared by 3 bases and J by 3 bases, with 10 bases between. This CDR3 has 13 amino acids. CDR3 loop: CASSSGRIYEQYF. In DNA, the CDR3 is TGCGCCAGCAGCTCGGGACGGATCTACGAGCAGTACTTC. Based on the CDR3 plus reference TRBV5-1 and TRBJ2-7, the full variable domain is KAGVTQTPRYLIKTRGQQVTLSCSPISGHRSVSWYQQTPGQGLQFLFEYFSETQRNKGNFPGRFSGRQFSNSRSEMNVSTLELGDSALYLCASSSGRIYEQYFGPGTRLTVT.

The CDR3 sequence: CASSPTSAGANVLTF. As DNA, the CDR3 is TGTGCCAGCAGTCCGACCTCGGCTGGGGCCAACGTCCTGACTTTC. The chain joins TRBV7-9 to TRBJ2-6; no definite D call. V was trimmed by 6 bases and J by 2 bases, leaving 11 bases between them. This CDR3 comprises 15 residues. Looked up from germline, CDR1 is SEHNR and CDR2 is FQNEAQ (reference sequence).

The chain recombines TRBV6-1 with TRBJ2-1; D might be TRBD2 (5 bases). V was clipped by 3 bases and J by 3 bases, with 18 bases between them. Germline assignment: CDR1 MNHNS and CDR2 SASEGT. This CDR3 is built from 17 residues. CDR3 DNA sequence: TGTGCCAGCAGTGACTACCCAAGAAGGACTGGCTACAATGAGCAGTTCTTC. Protein: CASSDYPRRTGYNEQFF.

The V and J genes are TRBV6-1 and TRBJ1-5; 7 bases align to TRBD1. Per germline, CDR1 MNHNS and CDR2 SASEGT. V gave up 6 bases and J gave up 0 bases; unmatched junction bases: 5. The CDR3 covers 15 residues. The CDR3 coding sequence is TGTGCCAGCAGGCGGGACAGTTATAGCAATCAGCCCCAGCATTTT. Translated, it gives CASRRDSYSNQPQHF.